The 27 T cell receptor beta chains below were found in one sample sequenced in a study of T cells in Graves' hyperthyroidism and ophthalmopathy. RNA transcripts served as the template for amplifying TCR beta CDR3 regions. A first-round RT-PCR of the TCR CDR3 used the HTBI primer set. Using its own MiXCR run on the multiplex PCR reads, TCRdb lists one record per CDR3 protein. This table has hundreds of thousands of distinct CDR3 sequences, 14% appearing once. Source material: blood. Source of these receptors: a young woman with Graves' hyperthyroidism.

Only a few counts were recorded for this clonotype. The chain employs TRBV27 and TRBJ2-7; D may be TRBD1 (5 bases). Germline CDR1 MNHEY, CDR2 SMNVEV (reference sequence). The CDR3 has 13 residues. V lost 2 bases and J lost 4, with 9 bases in between. CDR3 nucleotides: TGTGCCAGCAGTTTAACCAGGGATTACGAGCAGTACTTC. This translates into CASSLTRDYEQYF.

This clonotype was detected only a few times. The genes are TRBV7-8 and TRBJ1-6, with D hard to call. This CDR3 spans 16 amino acids. Per the germline V gene, CDR1 is SGHVS and CDR2 is FQNEAQ. Deletions cut 4 bases from V and 0 bases from J, with 10 bases between. CDR3 in amino acids: CASSYGSDSYNSPLHF. The CDR3 nucleotides read TGTGCCAGCAGCTACGGCAGTGACTCCTATAATTCACCCCTCCACTTT.

The gene calls are TRBV12-3 or TRBV12-4 and TRBJ2-3, with a possible D match to TRBD2 (5 bases). This CDR3 is 14 amino acids long. Trimming stripped 4 bases from V and 3 bases from J, with 11 bases between. The CDR3: CASSSAGLTDTQYF. Written as DNA, the CDR3 is TGTGCCAGCAGTTCTGCGGGCCTTACAGATACGCAGTATTTT.

Ten or more counts support this clonotype. The chain couples TRBV7-8 to TRBJ2-7; 7 positions match TRBD2. Per the germline V gene, CDR1 is SGHVS and CDR2 is FQNEAQ. The CDR3 contains 14 residues. V lost 7 bases to trimming and J lost 5 bases; unmatched junction nucleotides: 11. The CDR3 sequence is CASTRSAGDDEQYF. CDR3 coding DNA: TGTGCCAGCACAAGATCGGCGGGAGACGACGAGCAGTACTTC.

This clonotype was recorded a few times. The gene calls are TRBV20-1 and TRBJ2-7; 9 bases are a match to TRBD2. The CDR3 extends over 23 amino acids. From germline, CDR1 is DFQATT and CDR2 SNEGSKA (reference sequence). V lost 1 base and J lost 2; bases outside the gene matches: 30. CDR3 amino acids: CSARGYTENIAGEGVFGAYEQYF. CDR3 nucleotide sequence: TGCAGTGCTAGAGGCTATACCGAAAATATAGCGGGAGAGGGGGTTTTTGGGGCCTACGAGCAGTACTTC.

The rearrangement joins TRBV3-1 to TRBJ2-1; 7 nucleotides agree with TRBD2. The germline gives CDR1 LGHDT, CDR2 YNNKEL (reference sequence). Trimming removed 0 bases from V and 1 base from J; junction bases left unmatched: 0. The CDR3 has 15 amino acids. This CDR3 is CASSQEGGSYNEQFF. In DNA, the CDR3 is TGTGCCAGCAGCCAAGAGGGGGGGTCCTACAATGAGCAGTTCTTC.

This chain connects TRBV7-9 to TRBJ1-3; D possibly corresponds to TRBD1 (5 bases). CDR3 size: 15 residues. CDR1 is SEHNR and CDR2 is FQNEAQ in the germline V gene (reference sequence). Trimming cost V 7 bases and J 0 bases, with 13 bases left between them. CDR3 in DNA: TGTGCCAGCACCTCGACCAGGGACTCTGGAAACACCATATATTTT. This encodes CASTSTRDSGNTIYF.

CDR3 coding DNA: TGTGCCAGCAGTTTTCGACTAGCGGGAGGCATAGATACGCAGTATTTT. Translating it yields CASSFRLAGGIDTQYF. The rearrangement joins TRBV27 to TRBJ2-3; TRBD2 aligns across 13 bases. Trimming at V came to 3 bases and at J to 5 bases, leaving 5 bases not matched to a gene. The germline V gene encodes CDR1 MNHEY and CDR2 SMNVEV (reference sequence). The CDR3 spans 16 residues.

This clonotype was seen repeatedly, ten times or more. This sequence joins TRBV24-1 and TRBJ2-7; 7 bases map to TRBD2. V shed 4 bases and J 3 bases; nucleotides not matched to a gene: 11. The CDR3 loop spans 16 amino acids. The germline V gene encodes CDR1 KGHDR and CDR2 SFDVKD. This CDR3 reads CATSDRGPSGHYEQYF. In nucleotides, the CDR3 is TGTGCCACCAGTGACAGAGGGCCTAGCGGACACTACGAGCAGTACTTC.

This sequence joins TRBV7-3 and TRBJ2-7, with 9 positions matching TRBD2. With V trimmed by 5 bases and J by 6 bases, 8 bases remained unmatched. CDR1 is SGHTA, CDR2 FQGTGA, per germline. The CDR3 runs 14 residues. In DNA form, the CDR3 reads TGTGCCAGCAGCCGTAGCGGGGGTCCTAGCGAGCAGTACTTC. Translation: CASSRSGGPSEQYF.

This clonotype was seen at least ten times. The chain has TRBV11-1 and TRBJ2-3; unclear D gene. The CDR3 loop spans 12 amino acids. V was clipped by 8 bases and J by 6 bases, with 12 bases between them. Looked up from germline, CDR1 is SGHAT and CDR2 is FQDESV (reference sequence). The CDR3 reads CASSIPLDTQYF. In DNA form, the CDR3 reads TGTGCCAGCTCAATCCCACTGGATACGCAGTATTTT.

Worth noting for this clonotype: A much larger clone lies one base from this, so it may be a read error. V and J are TRBV9 and TRBJ2-7; tentative D call: TRBD2 (5 bases). V lost 3 bases and J 7 bases, leaving 8 bases between the germline ends. This CDR3 spans 11 amino acids. Germline CDR1 and CDR2: SGDLS and YYNGEE. The CDR3 DNA follows: TGTGCCAGCAGCGCCCGGACTGAGCAGTACTTC. It encodes CASSARTEQYF.

The rearrangement joins TRBV27 to TRBJ1-1, with 8 bases that match TRBD1. Per germline, CDR1 MNHEY and CDR2 SMNVEV (reference sequence). This CDR3 contains 14 residues. V gave up 6 bases and J gave up 2 bases; unmatched junction bases: 5. The CDR3 nucleotides read TGTGCCAGCAGAATCGACAGGGGAAACACTGAAGCTTTCTTT. As protein: CASRIDRGNTEAFF.

This clonotype was seen many times. J is TRBJ2-7 and V is TRBV11-2, with 10 bases lining up with TRBD1. The CDR3 consists of 15 residues. In germline, CDR1 is SGHAT, CDR2 FQNNGV. With 5 bases clipped from V and 3 bases from J, the junction kept 7 bases outside the gene matches. The CDR3 reads CASSAGQGVIYEQYF. CDR3 in DNA: TGTGCCAGCAGCGCCGGACAGGGGGTAATCTACGAGCAGTACTTC.

There are many counts of this clonotype. This chain connects TRBV6-1 to TRBJ2-4; 8 bases agree with TRBD1. The CDR3 is 16 amino acids. V dropped 7 bases and J dropped 7; count of bases not matched to a gene: 15. From germline, CDR1 is MNHNS and CDR2 SASEGT. CDR3: CASTPAQGDLYNIQYF. The DNA for the CDR3 is TGTGCCAGCACTCCCGCACAGGGGGACCTCTATAACATTCAGTACTTC.

This clonotype was recorded at least ten times. This chain connects TRBV28 to TRBJ2-7; D remains ambiguous. The CDR3 is 15 amino acids. Germline-derived CDR1 and CDR2 are MDHEN and SYDVKM. The V end lost 3 bases, the J end lost 4 bases, and 16 bases lay between the germline ends. CDR3 sequence reads: CASSLVGGPWYEQYF. The CDR3 nucleotides read TGTGCCAGCAGTTTGGTCGGCGGACCGTGGTACGAGCAGTACTTC.

This clonotype was detected only a few times. CDR3 sequence (DNA): TGTGCCAGCAGGAGACAGGGGCTAGCGGCCTCCTACAATGAGCAGTTCTTC. Its protein is CASRRQGLAASYNEQFF. The chain carries TRBV5-6 and TRBJ2-1, with a weak D call TRBD1 (8 bases). V was pared by 5 bases and J by 0 bases, with 18 bases between. This CDR3 is 17 amino acids long. CDR1 is SGHDT, CDR2 YYEEEE, per germline.

This clonotype was seen at least ten times. The J gene is TRBJ1-1, the V gene TRBV2, with 7 nucleotides matching TRBD1. The V gene's germline CDR1 is SNHLY and CDR2 FYNNEI. J was trimmed by 5 bases and V by 4 bases; bases with no gene match: 13. CDR3 length: 16 residues. CDR3 nucleotides: TGTGCCAGCAGTGTTAGGGCAGGGGGATTGGAGACTGAAGCTTTCTTT. It codes for CASSVRAGGLETEAFF. Full variable domain (rest looked up from reference TRBV2 and TRBJ1-1): EPEVTQTPSHQVTQMGQEVILRCVPISNHLYFYWYRQILGQKVEFLVSFYNNEISEKSEIFDDQFSVERPDGSNFTLKIRSTKLEDSAMYFCASSVRAGGLETEAFFGQGTRLTVV.

The chain is built from TRBV19 and TRBJ2-1; D perhaps matches TRBD2 (5 bases). This CDR3 spans 11 amino acids. Trimming took 6 bases from V and 12 from J, leaving 12 bases between them. Looked up from germline, CDR1 is LNHDA and CDR2 is SQIVND (reference sequence). The CDR3 coding sequence is TGTGCCAGTAGCTCAGAGGAGGTGCAGTTCTTC. It specifies CASSSEEVQFF. Together with reference TRBV19 and TRBJ2-1, the CDR3 gives the full variable domain: DGGITQSPKYLFRKEGQNVTLSCEQNLNHDAMYWYRQDPGQGLRLIYYSQIVNDFQKGDIAEGYSVSREKKESFPLTVTSAQKNPTAFYLCASSSEEVQFFGPGTRLTVL.

This clonotype was found a few times. The chain employs TRBV4-1 and TRBJ2-5; 10 bases map to TRBD2. The germline gives CDR1 MGHRA, CDR2 YSYEKL. This CDR3 has 17 amino acids. Trimming took 1 base from V and 4 from J; bases not matched to a gene: 9. DNA of the CDR3: TGCGCCAGCAGCCAAGGCGCTAGCGGGAGAGCGGGAGAGACCCAGTACTTC. It is translated as CASSQGASGRAGETQYF.

This clonotype was counted ten times or more. The chain links TRBV6-1 to TRBJ2-5; D is undetermined. CDR1 is MNHNS and CDR2 is SASEGT in the germline V gene. The CDR3 length is 13 residues. V was clipped by 1 base and J by 4 bases, with 7 bases between them. The CDR3 loop is CASSEDGSETQYF. CDR3 nucleotides: TGTGCCAGCAGTGAAGACGGCTCAGAGACCCAGTACTTC.

This clonotype was picked up many times. This chain joins TRBV20-1 and TRBJ1-6; 9 bases match TRBD1. The CDR3 has 13 residues. The V gene end was trimmed by 6 bases and the J gene end by 7 bases; junction bases not matched to a gene: 4. The germline gives CDR1 DFQATT, CDR2 SNEGSKA (reference sequence). CDR3 protein: CSAGTGNNSPLHF. CDR3 nucleotide sequence: TGCAGTGCCGGGACAGGGAACAATTCACCCCTCCACTTT.

This chain joins TRBV6-1 and TRBJ2-3, with 7 bases identical to TRBD1. The CDR3 has 15 amino acids. Unmatched junction bases numbered 5, after V lost 4 bases and J lost 1 base. CDR1 and CDR2 (germline): MNHNS, SASEGT. CDR3 sequence reads: CASSATGYGTDTQYF. The CDR3 region has the DNA TGTGCCAGCAGTGCGACAGGGTACGGCACAGATACGCAGTATTTT.

This clonotype was seen more than once but under ten times. The rearrangement joins TRBV6-5 to TRBJ2-3; D is perhaps TRBD1 or TRBD2 (5 bases each). Germline values: CDR1 MNHEY, CDR2 SVGAGI. CDR3 size: 15 residues. V was clipped by 4 bases and J by 4 bases, with 15 bases between them. CDR3 nucleotides: TGTGCCAGCAGTTGGGCAGGGAGTCTCGCAGATACGCAGTATTTT. This gives the protein CASSWAGSLADTQYF.

This chain joins TRBV4-1 and TRBJ2-3; possibly TRBD2 for D (5 bases). This CDR3 region has 17 residues. Trimming cost V 1 base and J 1 base, with 15 bases left between them. Per the germline V gene, CDR1 is MGHRA and CDR2 is YSYEKL. The CDR3 loop reads CASSQGTTSRGTDTQYF. The DNA for the CDR3 is TGCGCCAGCAGCCAAGGGACCACTTCGAGGGGCACAGATACGCAGTATTTT.

This clonotype was recorded at least ten times. The chain joins TRBV18 to TRBJ2-1, with 12 positions matching TRBD2. CDR1 is KGHSH and CDR2 is LQKENI in the germline V gene. The ends lost 3 bases at V and 7 bases at J; junction bases unmatched: 4. The CDR3 has 15 residues. The CDR3 DNA follows: TGTGCCAGCTCACCCAGGACTAGCGGGGAGAATGAGCAGTTCTTC. This gives the protein CASSPRTSGENEQFF.

This clonotype showed up many times. The chain has TRBV7-9 and TRBJ2-3; 7 bases agree with TRBD2. Unmatched junction bases numbered 5, after V lost 1 base and J lost 4 bases. The CDR3 sequence is 15 residues long. The V gene's germline CDR1 is SEHNR and CDR2 FQNEAQ (reference sequence). For the CDR3, the DNA is TGTGCCAGCAGCTTAGGGCTAGCGGCGGCAGATACGCAGTATTTT. Translating gives CASSLGLAAADTQYF.